These 27 T cell receptor beta chains originate from one sample sequenced in a study of T cells in Graves' hyperthyroidism and ophthalmopathy. The source material, RNA transcripts, was used to amplify TCR beta CDR3 regions. First-round RT-PCR targeting the TCR CDR3 was performed with the HTBI primer set. TCRdb re-analysed the multiplex PCR reads in MiXCR, keeping a single row per CDR3 protein. The repertoire holds 250,000 to 300,000 distinct CDR3 sequences, about a sixth seen once, with around 58% in the top ten. Sequencing used blood. Receptor source: a woman aged 60 to 75 with Graves' ophthalmopathy.

This clonotype came up a few times. V is TRBV2 and J is TRBJ2-7, with 10 bases lining up with TRBD2. The ends lost 3 bases at V and 3 bases at J; junction bases unmatched: 5. The CDR3 spans 15 residues. Germline-derived CDR1 and CDR2 are SNHLY and FYNNEI. The CDR3 DNA sequence: TGTGCCAGCAGTGAGGGGACTAGCGCGGTCTACGAGCAGTACTTC. Encoded protein: CASSEGTSAVYEQYF.

In its sample, this clonotype was seen many times. The chain uses TRBV20-1 and TRBJ2-5; D ambiguous. The CDR3 extends over 15 amino acids. The V end was cut by 0 bases, the J end by 0 bases, with 11 bases between. Germline V gene data show CDR1 as DFQATT and CDR2 as SNEGSKA (reference sequence). This CDR3 reads CSARDLKDHQETQYF. Here the CDR3 DNA reads TGCAGTGCTAGAGATTTGAAGGACCACCAAGAGACCCAGTACTTC.

This clonotype was seen repeatedly, ten times or more. The chain links TRBV5-1 to TRBJ1-1; no clear D gene. Trimming shortened V by 6 bases and J by 1 base, and 13 bases separated the two germline ends. The CDR3 has 14 residues. Germline CDR1 reads SGHRS; CDR2 reads YFSETQ. The CDR3 DNA is TGCGCCAGCACCCCTAGCCTGCCGAACACTGAAGCTTTCTTT. Residues: CASTPSLPNTEAFF.

This clonotype was picked up many times. As DNA, the CDR3 is TGTGCCAGCAGTGAGGCTAGCGGGACACCCGTTTTTAATACGCAGTATTTT. This gives the protein CASSEASGTPVFNTQYF. This rearrangement joins TRBV6-1 to TRBJ2-3; 9 bases agree with TRBD2. CDR3 length: 17 residues. V was pared by 3 bases and J by 7 bases, with 14 bases of the junction left unmatched. Germline values: CDR1 MNHNS, CDR2 SASEGT.

This clonotype appeared a few times. The rearrangement uses TRBV12-5 and TRBJ1-2, with D possibly matching TRBD1 (5 bases). Trimming removed 7 bases from V and 2 bases from J, with 8 bases in between. The germline V gene encodes CDR1 LGHNT and CDR2 FRNRAP. This CDR3 spans 12 amino acids. This CDR3 reads CASARDNYGYTF. The CDR3 DNA sequence: TGTGCTAGTGCCCGGGACAACTATGGCTACACCTTC.

In this sample, this clonotype turned up many times. The V and J genes are TRBV18 and TRBJ1-4; D call uncertain. Germline V gene lookup returns CDR1 KGHSH and CDR2 LQKENI. V lost 2 bases and J lost 5, with 12 bases in between. This CDR3 comprises 15 residues. The CDR3 coding sequence is TGTGCCAGCTCACCAATACTAGGCGGCAATGAAAAACTGTTTTTT. Protein product: CASSPILGGNEKLFF.

V gene TRBV4-3 combines with J gene TRBJ2-5; 7 nucleotides match TRBD1. With V trimmed by 1 base and J by 1 base, 3 bases remained unmatched. CDR1 and CDR2 from the germline V gene are LGHNA and YSLEER. This CDR3 spans 15 amino acids. The DNA for the CDR3 is TGCGCCAGCAGCCAAGGTGCAGGGGGCCAAGAGACCCAGTACTTC. Protein: CASSQGAGGQETQYF.

The rearrangement uses TRBV4-1 and TRBJ2-2, with TRBD1 matching 11 bases. This CDR3 comprises 17 residues. Germline CDR1 reads MGHRA; CDR2 reads YSYEKL. After removal of 3 bases from V and 6 bases from J, the junction contained 9 bases not matched to a gene. CDR3 residues: CASSQRPGTGGPGELFF. CDR3 coding DNA: TGCGCCAGCAGCCAGAGACCCGGGACAGGGGGTCCCGGGGAGCTGTTTTTT.

This clonotype was counted ten times or more. The rearrangement joins TRBV5-5 to TRBJ2-3, with D possibly matching TRBD1 (5 bases). The CDR3 consists of 15 residues. The V gene lost 5 bases and the J gene lost 2 bases, with 15 bases spanning the gap. Per the germline V gene, CDR1 is SGHKS and CDR2 is YYEKEE (reference sequence). The CDR3 nucleotides are TGTGCCAGCAGGAGGACAACCCCAATCACAGATACGCAGTATTTT. Its translation: CASRRTTPITDTQYF.

This chain links TRBV7-2 with TRBJ2-7; D may be TRBD2 (7 bases). The CDR3 is 14 amino acids. The V end was cut by 3 bases, the J end by 2 bases, with 11 bases between. From germline, CDR1 is SGHTA and CDR2 FQGNSA. This chain's CDR3 is CASSFRGAPYEQYF. CDR3 bases: TGTGCCAGCAGCTTTCGGGGGGCTCCCTACGAGCAGTACTTC.

V is TRBV29-1 and J is TRBJ2-1, with 8 bases lining up with TRBD1. The CDR3 loop spans 14 amino acids. The V and J ends lost 8 bases and 5 bases, in that order; junction bases with no gene match: 11. Germline V gene data show CDR1 as SQVTM and CDR2 as ANQGSEA. Here the CDR3 DNA reads TGCAGCATTCGGGTCGGGACAGGAAACAATGAGCAGTTCTTC. This sequence encodes CSIRVGTGNNEQFF.

CDR3 in amino acids: CASSTSGASSYEQYF. The CDR3 DNA reads as TGTGCCAGCAGCACTAGCGGGGCTAGCTCCTACGAGCAGTACTTC. V usage is TRBV7-2 and J usage is TRBJ2-7; 10 positions match TRBD2. The junction had 4 bases not matched to a gene; V was cut back by 5 bases and J by 0 bases. Germline CDR1 SGHTA, CDR2 FQGNSA. The CDR3 covers 15 residues.

There are a few counts of this clonotype. The rearrangement uses TRBV4-2 and TRBJ2-1; D remains unclear. The V gene's germline CDR1 is LGHNA and CDR2 YNFKEQ. This CDR3 has 18 amino acids. V was cut by 1 base and J by 1 base, with 17 bases left in between. CDR3 amino acids: CASSQVSRQAGSYNEQFF. The CDR3 DNA follows: TGTGCCAGCAGCCAAGTTTCTCGGCAGGCCGGGTCCTACAATGAGCAGTTCTTC.

This clonotype was seen repeatedly, ten times or more. The rearrangement uses TRBV20-1 and TRBJ2-7, with 8 bases that match TRBD2. Trimming took 2 bases from V and 6 from J; bases not matched to a gene: 9. Germline V gene lookup returns CDR1 DFQATT and CDR2 SNEGSKA (reference sequence). The CDR3 consists of 14 residues. CDR3 residues: CSARSTTSGVEQYF. CDR3 bases: TGCAGTGCTAGATCAACTACTAGCGGCGTCGAGCAGTACTTC.

This clonotype was detected a few times. A read error may account for a junction end that differs from germline. The gene calls are TRBV6-1 and TRBJ1-1; weak D call: TRBD1 (5 bases). Per the germline V gene, CDR1 is MNHNS and CDR2 is SASEGT. The CDR3 covers 18 residues. The CDR3 loop reads CASIEKTGRGFWMTEAFF. As DNA, the CDR3 is TGTGCCAGCATTGAAAAGACGGGGCGGGGATTCTGGATGACTGAAGCTTTCTTT.

This clonotype has ten or more counts. The chain employs TRBV29-1 and TRBJ1-5; D call uncertain. The V and J ends lost 5 bases and 7 bases respectively, with 15 bases between them. The germline V gene encodes CDR1 SQVTM and CDR2 ANQGSEA. The CDR3 totals 13 residues. The CDR3 bases are TGCAGCGTTTCTTTTAGGGCGGGCCAGCCCCAGCATTTT. Amino acid sequence: CSVSFRAGQPQHF.

At least ten counts were recorded for this clonotype. This rearrangement joins TRBV3-1 to TRBJ1-2, with 9 bases lining up with TRBD1. The CDR3 totals 15 residues. Germline V gene sequence: CDR1 LGHDT, CDR2 YNNKEL (reference sequence). V lost 3 bases, J lost 4 bases, and 6 bases stayed unmatched. CDR3 sequence (DNA): TGTGCCAGCAGCCAGAACAGGGGGCAGGGCTATGGCTACACCTTC. Translation: CASSQNRGQGYGYTF.

This clonotype was counted at least ten times. The chain links TRBV27 to TRBJ2-7; 8 bases are shared with TRBD1. CDR3 size: 17 residues. Trimming took 6 bases from V and 2 from J; bases not matched to a gene: 15. Looked up from germline, CDR1 is MNHEY and CDR2 is SMNVEV (reference sequence). Written as DNA, the CDR3 is TGTGCCAGCAGCCTAAATATAAGGACAGGGAACCCCTACGAGCAGTACTTC. Translating it yields CASSLNIRTGNPYEQYF.

Notes on this clonotype: This may come from a read error, since a much larger clone is one base off. V gene TRBV12-5 combines with J gene TRBJ2-1, with a tentative D call TRBD1 (5 bases). This CDR3 spans 17 amino acids. V lost 3 bases to trimming and J lost 2 bases, with 17 bases between them. Germline lookup yields CDR1 LGHNT and CDR2 FRNRAP. CDR3 coding DNA: TGTGCTAGTGGTTTTGGACAATTGGGGCCCCCCTACAATGAGCAGTTCTTC. Its protein is CASGFGQLGPPYNEQFF.

In this sample, this clonotype turned up many times. This chain links TRBV5-1 with TRBJ2-7; TRBD2 matches at 9 bases. CDR3 length: 16 amino acids. Per the germline V gene, CDR1 is SGHRS and CDR2 is YFSETQ. The V gene end was trimmed by 4 bases and the J gene end by 4 bases; junction bases not matched to a gene: 12. The CDR3 sequence is CASSLANSGSPYEQYF. DNA of the CDR3: TGCGCCAGCAGCCTAGCGAATAGCGGGAGTCCATACGAGCAGTACTTC.

This clonotype has a count of ten or more. The chain recombines TRBV11-2 with TRBJ2-5; D is uncertain. CDR3 size: 16 residues. Between the trimmed V and J ends, which lost 6 bases and 1 base, there was a span of 18 bases. Germline V gene sequence: CDR1 SGHAT, CDR2 FQNNGV. This CDR3 reads CASRQTKGRTQETQYF. The DNA of the CDR3 is TGTGCCAGCAGACAAACTAAAGGCCGGACCCAAGAGACCCAGTACTTC.

This clonotype was detected many times. The chain joins TRBV15 to TRBJ2-1, with D perhaps being TRBD1 or TRBD2 (5 bases each). Germline CDR1 LNHNV, CDR2 YYDKDF (reference sequence). Trimming stripped 0 bases from V and 7 bases from J, with 22 bases between. The CDR3 covers 18 residues. The CDR3 DNA reads TGTGCCACCAGCAGAGATAGGTTTGTGGGGCTCGCGGGTAATGAGCAGTTCTTC. Its protein product is CATSRDRFVGLAGNEQFF.

This clonotype was counted ten times or more. The V and J genes are TRBV27 and TRBJ2-5; TRBD1 aligns across 11 bases. The junction had 8 bases not matched to a gene; V was cut back by 5 bases and J by 6 bases. CDR3 length: 15 amino acids. The germline CDR1 and CDR2 sequences are MNHEY and SMNVEV (reference sequence). Here the CDR3 DNA reads TGTGCCAGCAGTGTGGACAGGGGGCGCGGAAAGACCCAGTACTTC. Translated: CASSVDRGRGKTQYF.

The chain has TRBV12-5 and TRBJ1-1; weak D call: TRBD1 (5 bases). This CDR3 has 13 residues. V lost 6 bases, J lost 4 bases, and 12 bases lay in between. Germline V lookup: CDR1 LGHNT, CDR2 FRNRAP. DNA of the CDR3: TGTGCTAGTGGCCAACAGGCAGGCACTGAAGCTTTCTTT. Protein: CASGQQAGTEAFF.

This clonotype came up many times. CDR3 bases: TGTGCCAGCAGTAGGGGACAGGGCTCTTGGGAGCAGTACTTC. This encodes CASSRGQGSWEQYF. The gene calls are TRBV25-1 and TRBJ2-7; 9 bases align to TRBD1. The CDR3 sequence is 14 residues long. With 5 bases clipped from V and 7 bases from J, the junction kept 9 bases outside the gene matches. In germline, CDR1 is MGHDK, CDR2 SYGVNS.

This clonotype was seen only a few times. J is TRBJ1-3 and V is TRBV11-2; D is unresolved. Trimming took 8 bases from V and 4 from J, leaving 12 bases between them. Germline V lookup: CDR1 SGHAT, CDR2 FQNNGV. CDR3 size: 13 residues. The chain's CDR3 is CASSSGVGNTIYF. In nucleotides, the CDR3 is TGTGCCAGCTCCTCTGGGGTCGGAAACACCATATATTTT.

This clonotype was picked up many times. The chain is built from TRBV2 and TRBJ2-7, with D tentatively TRBD2 (6 bases). The V gene's germline CDR1 is SNHLY and CDR2 FYNNEI. The CDR3 contains 12 residues. As DNA, the CDR3 is TGTGCGGGCGGGGAGTCCGTATACGAGCAGTACTTC. This translates into CAGGESVYEQYF.